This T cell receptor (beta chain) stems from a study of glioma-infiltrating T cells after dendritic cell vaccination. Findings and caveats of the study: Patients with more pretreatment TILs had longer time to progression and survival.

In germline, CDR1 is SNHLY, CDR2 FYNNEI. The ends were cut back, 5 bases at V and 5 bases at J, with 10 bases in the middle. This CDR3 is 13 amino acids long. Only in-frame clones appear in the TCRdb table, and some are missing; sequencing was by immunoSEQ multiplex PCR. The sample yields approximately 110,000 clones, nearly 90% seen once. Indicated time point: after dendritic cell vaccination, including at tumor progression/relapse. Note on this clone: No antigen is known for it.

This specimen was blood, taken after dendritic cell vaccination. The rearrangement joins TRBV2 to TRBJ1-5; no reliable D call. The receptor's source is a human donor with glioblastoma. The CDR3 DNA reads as TGTGCCAGCAGTATACGGGAGGATCAGCCCCAGCATTTT. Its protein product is CASSIREDQPQHF. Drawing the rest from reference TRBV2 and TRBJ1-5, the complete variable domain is EPEVTQTPSHQVTQMGQEVILRCVPISNHLYFYWYRQILGQKVEFLVSFYNNEISEKSEIFDDQFSVERPDGSNFTLKIRSTKLEDSAMYFCASSIREDQPQHFGDGTRLSIL.